One TCR beta chain is described in this entry. This receptor's antigen is unknown. Base qualities are not provided; no much larger clone lies one nucleotide away. Spanning cysteine to phenylalanine, the CDR3 consists of 12 amino acids. The CDR3 DNA has 36 bases and is translated from base 1. In the germline V gene (reference sequence), CDR1 corresponds to LNHDA and CDR2 to SQIVND. After removal of 5 bases from V and 9 bases from J, the junction retains 3 bases not matched to a gene. This sample stems from a study of OX40 agonist ivuxolimab in advanced cancers. With regard to the full study: Ivuxolimab was a fully human IgG2 agonistic monoclonal antibody targeting the costimulatory receptor OX40 (CD134). The dose-escalation cohort was around 83% male with a mean age of 60 years, ranging from 23 to 79. Among the roughly 52 dose-escalation patients, some 20 had hepatocellular carcinoma, approximately 15 melanoma, 9 renal cell carcinoma and 9 head and neck cancer. Peripheral TCRbeta sequencing aimed to test whether ivuxolimab altered TCR sequence diversity and caused clonal T-cell expansion. The monotherapy dose-escalation portion (N ≈ 50 patients) of the phase I ivuxolimab trial is reported in the paper. Three dose-escalation patients achieved partial responses, one with hepatocellular carcinoma and two with cutaneous melanoma. Intravenous ivuxolimab was administered to patients every 2 weeks at six dose levels: 0.01, 0.1, 0.3, 1.5, 3 and 10 mg/kg. Prior anti-PD-1, anti-PD-L1 or anti-CTLA-4 therapy was permitted, and approximately 41% of dose-escalation patients had received checkpoint inhibitors.

The trial excluded patients who had a history of autoimmune disease or who were on systemic immunosuppression. In every dose cohort, peripheral blood was drawn for TCR sequencing at baseline, cycle 4 day 1, and cycle 7 day 1. The samples were drawn from a first-in-human, open-label, multicenter phase I dose-escalation trial of ivuxolimab. The trial enrolled adults with locally advanced or metastatic head and neck squamous cell, hepatocellular, melanoma or renal cell carcinoma. Before TCR sequencing, CD4+ T cells and CD8+ T cells from peripheral blood were sorted into separate populations. Genomic DNA was extracted from sorted cells for sequencing of the TCRbeta CDR3 region. The immunoSEQ Assay was used to sequence the TCRbeta CDR3 regions. As stored in TCRdb, this immuneACCESS dataset retains in-frame rearrangements with V and J assigned. A fraction of the clones does not appear; measured against another copy, unresolved V genes explain less than half of the discrepancy, and the remainder lacks a known reason. In this sample the table shows 70,000 to 95,000 clones, just over 85% of which occur a single time. About 4% of the sample belongs to the ten largest clones.

What the study reported, not specific to this receptor: The antigen specificity of the clonally expanded peripheral T cells was not determined. After ivuxolimab, CD8+ T cells had more expanded clones than CD4+ T cells on average. Partial responders in the 0.1-3.0 mg/kg groups had among the lowest normalized peripheral clonal expansion, especially among CD8+ T cells. At doses of 0.1 to 3.0 mg/kg, clonal expansion of both CD4+ and CD8+ blood T cells was observed from baseline to week 6. Low levels of normalized T-cell clonal expansion were also seen in some nonresponding patients.

The material sequenced was CD4+ or CD8+ T cells sorted from blood, taken in a trial of the OX40 agonist ivuxolimab. The receptor was derived from an adult with an advanced solid tumor such as melanoma, head and neck, liver or kidney cancer. The receptor chain draws on TRBV19 and TRBJ2-1, with 8 middle bases fitting TRBD1. The CDR3 region: CASSLTGAEQFF. The DNA is as follows: TGTGCCAGTAGTTTGACAGGGGCTGAGCAGTTCTTC.